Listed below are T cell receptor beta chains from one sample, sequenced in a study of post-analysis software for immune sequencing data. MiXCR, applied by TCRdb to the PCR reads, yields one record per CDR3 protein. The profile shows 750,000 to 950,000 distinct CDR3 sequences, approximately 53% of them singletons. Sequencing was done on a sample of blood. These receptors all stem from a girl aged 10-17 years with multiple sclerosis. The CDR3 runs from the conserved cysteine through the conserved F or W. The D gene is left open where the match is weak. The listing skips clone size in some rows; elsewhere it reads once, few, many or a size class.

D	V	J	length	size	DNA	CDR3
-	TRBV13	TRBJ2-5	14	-	TGTGCCAGCAGCTCTGGGACGAAACAAGAGACCCAGTACTTC	CASSSGTKQETQYF
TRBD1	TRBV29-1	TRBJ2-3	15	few	TGCAGCGTGGCAACCGGGACAGGGATCCCAGATACGCAGTATTTT	CSVATGTGIPDTQYF
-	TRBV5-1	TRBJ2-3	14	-	TGCGCCAGCAGAGGTCCGGTAGATACAGATACGCAGTATTTT	CASRGPVDTDTQYF
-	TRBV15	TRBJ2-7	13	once	TGTGCCACCAGCCCCCGGACACCTTACGAGCAGTACTTC	CATSPRTPYEQYF
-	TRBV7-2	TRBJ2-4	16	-	TGTGCCAGCAGCTTAGCGGGGTCTCTAGCCAAAAACATTCAGTACTTC	CASSLAGSLAKNIQYF
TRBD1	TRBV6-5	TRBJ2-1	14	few	TGTGCCAGCAGTCAAGGGACAGGGTCGAATGAGCAGTTCTTC	CASSQGTGSNEQFF
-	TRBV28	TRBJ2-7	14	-	TGTGCCAGCACCCACGGGGCCGTACCCTACGAGCAGTACTTC	CASTHGAVPYEQYF
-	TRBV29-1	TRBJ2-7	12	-	TGCAGCGTTGAGCTGGGGCTGGGCGAGCAGTACTTC	CSVELGLGEQYF
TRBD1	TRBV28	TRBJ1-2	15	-	TGTGCCAGCAGCCCCCCAGACAGGGTTGGGTATGGCTACACCTTC	CASSPPDRVGYGYTF
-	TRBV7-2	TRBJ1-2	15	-	TGTGCCAGCAGCTTAGTCGGGGGCTTGAACTATGGCTACACCTTC	CASSLVGGLNYGYTF
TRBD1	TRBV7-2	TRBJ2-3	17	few	TGTGCCAGCAGCTTAGGGGGACCGGGACAGGGCATGAACAAGCAGTATTTT	CASSLGGPGQGMNKQYF
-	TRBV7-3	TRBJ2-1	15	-	TGTGCCAGCAGCTTAACGGGGACTTACTACGATGAGCAGTTCTTC	CASSLTGTYYDEQFF
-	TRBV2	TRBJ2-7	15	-	TGTGCCAGCAGTCCTCACCGAGCAGGGGGGGAGGAGCAGTACTTC	CASSPHRAGGEEQYF
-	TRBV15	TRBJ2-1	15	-	TGTGCCACCAGCAGAGGTTTGTCCGGAGGCCATGAGCAGTTCTTC	CATSRGLSGGHEQFF